The rows below give T cell receptor beta chains drawn from one sample of a study of cytomegalovirus exposure and HLA in healthy donors. Clones were read by immunoSEQ multiplex PCR, and TCRdb kept only the in-frame ones, dropping some. The sample contains roughly 120,000 clones, 79% of which appear only once. Sequencing was carried out using PBMCs. These receptors were obtained from a man under 40 in good health and CMV-seropositive. Both conserved end residues are part of each CDR3. The order of the fields is clone size, J gene, D gene, V gene, CDR3 protein, CDR3 DNA. D genes are given only for firm matches. Clone size appears in some rows only: once, few, many, or a class for an expanded clone.

size: .
J: TRBJ2-5
D: TRBD2
V: TRBV28
CDR3: CASSVAGGNRETQYF
DNA: TGTGCCAGCAGTGTAGCGGGGGGGAACCGGGAGACCCAGTACTTC

size: .
J: TRBJ2-3
D: .
V: TRBV7-9
CDR3: CASSVYRETADTQYF
DNA: TGTGCCAGCAGCGTCTACAGGGAAACGGCAGATACGCAGTATTTT

size: .
J: TRBJ2-7
D: TRBD1
V: TRBV28
CDR3: CASSLRQGISEQYF
DNA: TGTGCCAGCAGTTTGAGACAGGGGATTTCCGAGCAGTACTTC

size: .
J: TRBJ2-1
D: .
V: TRBV11-1
CDR3: CASSPWGGQGNEQFF
DNA: TGTGCCAGCAGCCCGTGGGGGGGGCAAGGCAATGAGCAGTTCTTC

size: .
J: TRBJ2-6
D: TRBD1
V: TRBV4-3
CDR3: CASSRMTGFGANVLTF
DNA: TGCGCCAGCAGCCGGATGACAGGGTTTGGGGCCAACGTCCTGACTTTC

size: .
J: TRBJ1-2
D: TRBD1
V: TRBV6-6
CDR3: CASSPLGQGFYGYTF
DNA: TGTGCCAGCAGTCCCCTGGGACAGGGATTCTATGGCTACACCTTC

size: .
J: TRBJ1-1
D: .
V: TRBV7-8
CDR3: CASSLAGGNTEAFF
DNA: TGTGCCAGCAGCTTAGCAGGGGGGAACACTGAAGCTTTCTTT

size: once
J: TRBJ1-5
D: .
V: TRBV19
CDR3: CASSIRDTNQPQHF
DNA: TGTGCCAGTAGTATCCGGGACACGAATCAGCCCCAGCATTTT

size: .
J: TRBJ2-3
D: .
V: TRBV4-3
CDR3: CASSQEGRRGGTQYF
DNA: TGCGCCAGCAGCCAAGAAGGGAGACGGGGAGGTACGCAGTATTTT

size: .
J: TRBJ2-7
D: TRBD1
V: TRBV19
CDR3: CATHPTGKIYEQYF
DNA: TGTGCCACCCACCCGACAGGGAAAATCTACGAGCAGTACTTC

size: .
J: TRBJ2-6
D: .
V: TRBV5-1
CDR3: CASSEGVPSGANVLTF
DNA: TGCGCCAGCAGCGAGGGGGTCCCCTCTGGGGCCAACGTCCTGACTTTC

size: .
J: TRBJ1-2
D: .
V: TRBV4-3
CDR3: CASSQDLRGLGYGYTF
DNA: TGCGCCAGCAGCCAAGATTTAAGGGGCCTTGGCTATGGCTACACCTTC

size: .
J: TRBJ2-7
D: .
V: TRBV18
CDR3: CASSQQVTGLLVQGHYEQYF
DNA: TGTGCCAGCTCACAGCAAGTCACGGGACTCCTGGTTCAAGGGCACTACGAGCAGTACTTC

size: .
J: TRBJ1-4
D: .
V: TRBV5-6
CDR3: CASSRVQLGEAKLFF
DNA: TGTGCCAGCAGCCGAGTGCAGTTGGGGGAGGCAAAACTGTTTTTT

size: .
J: TRBJ2-7
D: .
V: TRBV7-9
CDR3: CASSPGQLYEQYF
DNA: TGTGCCAGCAGCCCAGGGCAGCTCTACGAGCAGTACTTC

size: .
J: TRBJ1-2
D: .
V: TRBV5-1
CDR3: CASSPLDRPPFNYGYTF
DNA: TGCGCCAGCAGCCCTCTTGACAGGCCCCCCTTTAACTATGGCTACACCTTC

size: few
J: TRBJ1-1
D: TRBD1
V: TRBV7-9
CDR3: CASSPGTGPTEAFF
DNA: TGTGCCAGCAGCCCAGGGACAGGGCCGACTGAAGCTTTCTTT

size: .
J: TRBJ2-2
D: TRBD1
V: TRBV9
CDR3: CASSAQGLGVTGELFF
DNA: TGTGCCAGCAGCGCACAGGGGCTTGGAGTTACCGGGGAGCTGTTTTTT

size: .
J: TRBJ2-6
D: .
V: TRBV2
CDR3: CASSPPGLLSGANGLTF
DNA: TGTGCCAGCAGCCCCCCGGGACTCTTATCTGGGGCCAACGGCCTGACTTTC

size: .
J: TRBJ2-5
D: .
V: TRBV7-3
CDR3: CASSLTEGTSGTQYF
DNA: TGTGCCAGCAGCTTAACGGAGGGGACGAGTGGGACCCAGTACTTC

size: .
J: TRBJ2-7
D: TRBD1
V: TRBV28
CDR3: CASRRTGGSEQYF
DNA: TGTGCCAGCAGGCGGACAGGGGGCTCCGAGCAGTACTTC

size: .
J: TRBJ2-2
D: TRBD2
V: TRBV6-5
CDR3: CASSGLAGEPGELFF
DNA: TGTGCCAGCAGTGGACTAGCGGGAGAACCCGGGGAGCTGTTTTTT

size: .
J: TRBJ2-7
D: TRBD1
V: TRBV5-8
CDR3: CASSSLDRGQHEQYF
DNA: TGTGCCAGCAGCTCACTGGACAGGGGTCAGCACGAGCAGTACTTC

size: .
J: TRBJ2-7
D: .
V: TRBV6-5
CDR3: CASSYGGPSYEQYF
DNA: TGTGCCAGCAGTTACGGCGGGCCGTCCTACGAGCAGTACTTC

size: .
J: TRBJ2-7
D: TRBD2
V: TRBV10-3
CDR3: CAISGSGGRSYEQYF
DNA: TGTGCCATCAGTGGAAGCGGGGGGCGCTCCTACGAGCAGTACTTC

size: few
J: TRBJ1-5
D: .
V: TRBV10-1
CDR3: CASSEPVLGNQPQHF
DNA: TGCGCCAGCAGTGAGCCGGTCCTAGGCAATCAGCCCCAGCATTTT

size: .
J: TRBJ2-7
D: .
V: TRBV6-5
CDR3: CASTSTSPGYEQYF
DNA: TGTGCCAGTACTTCCACTAGTCCGGGCTACGAGCAGTACTTC

size: .
J: TRBJ2-5
D: .
V: TRBV30
CDR3: CAWSVHETQYF
DNA: TGTGCCTGGAGTGTACATGAGACCCAGTACTTC

size: .
J: TRBJ2-7
D: .
V: TRBV5-6
CDR3: CASSLGGAPWEQYF
DNA: TGTGCCAGCAGCTTAGGCGGGGCCCCCTGGGAGCAGTACTTC

size: .
J: TRBJ2-1
D: .
V: TRBV18
CDR3: CASSQSGDYVGAYNEQFF
DNA: TGTGCCAGCTCCCAGTCCGGGGATTATGTGGGAGCCTACAATGAGCAGTTCTTC

size: .
J: TRBJ1-2
D: .
V: TRBV5-1
CDR3: CASSPDSSSAYTF
DNA: TGCGCCAGCAGTCCTGACAGTTCCTCGGCCTACACCTTC

size: few
J: TRBJ2-3
D: .
V: TRBV9
CDR3: CASSVLSGPSTDTQYF
DNA: TGTGCCAGCAGCGTACTGAGCGGCCCTAGCACAGATACGCAGTATTTT

size: .
J: TRBJ1-2
D: .
V: TRBV29-1
CDR3: CSVFMWGRHYGYTF
DNA: TGCAGCGTGTTCATGTGGGGCCGACACTATGGCTACACCTTC

size: once
J: TRBJ2-1
D: TRBD1
V: TRBV4-2
CDR3: CASSQDRGSYNEQFF
DNA: TGTGCCAGCAGCCAGGACAGGGGCTCTTACAATGAGCAGTTCTTC

size: .
J: TRBJ2-7
D: TRBD2
V: TRBV27
CDR3: CASSISGGSPYEQYF
DNA: TGTGCCAGCAGCATTAGCGGGGGGTCCCCCTACGAGCAGTACTTC

size: few
J: TRBJ2-7
D: TRBD1
V: TRBV7-6
CDR3: CASSPDRGLYEQYF
DNA: TGTGCCAGCAGCCCGGACAGGGGGCTCTACGAGCAGTACTTC

size: .
J: TRBJ2-7
D: TRBD1
V: TRBV20-1
CDR3: CSGDRGHEQYF
DNA: TGCAGTGGGGACAGGGGCCACGAGCAGTACTTC

size: once
J: TRBJ1-2
D: TRBD1
V: TRBV7-2
CDR3: CASSLGQGSFGYGYTF
DNA: TGTGCCAGCAGCTTAGGACAGGGAAGTTTCGGCTATGGCTACACCTTC

size: .
J: TRBJ1-2
D: .
V: TRBV6-6
CDR3: CASSRTVRYGYTF
DNA: TGTGCCAGCAGCCGGACAGTCCGGTATGGCTACACCTTC

size: .
J: TRBJ2-1
D: TRBD1
V: TRBV20-1
CDR3: CSAGQGNEQFF
DNA: TGCAGTGCAGGACAGGGGAATGAGCAGTTCTTC

size: .
J: TRBJ2-7
D: TRBD2
V: TRBV6-1
CDR3: CASSESTSGGSEQYF
DNA: TGTGCCAGCAGTGAATCAACTAGCGGGGGGTCCGAGCAGTACTTC

size: .
J: TRBJ2-1
D: TRBD2
V: TRBV5-4
CDR3: CASSFTPGLAGVYNEQFF
DNA: TGTGCCAGCAGTTTCACGCCGGGACTAGCGGGGGTTTACAATGAGCAGTTCTTC

size: .
J: TRBJ1-2
D: .
V: TRBV7-8
CDR3: CASSLRSGGYGYTF
DNA: TGTGCCAGCAGCTTACGGTCGGGTGGCTATGGCTACACCTTC

size: .
J: TRBJ2-1
D: .
V: TRBV9
CDR3: CASSARTGSYNEQFF
DNA: TGTGCCAGCAGCGCCCGGACTGGCTCCTACAATGAGCAGTTCTTC

size: .
J: TRBJ2-7
D: TRBD1
V: TRBV19
CDR3: CASSSTRDRDEQYF
DNA: TGTGCCAGTAGTTCTACCCGGGACAGGGACGAGCAGTACTTC

size: .
J: TRBJ1-2
D: .
V: TRBV29-1
CDR3: CSVGTGTNYGYTF
DNA: TGCAGCGTTGGTACAGGGACTAACTATGGCTACACCTTC

size: .
J: TRBJ1-5
D: .
V: TRBV18
CDR3: CASSSTTVLWNQPQHF
DNA: TGTGCCAGCTCATCCACTACGGTTTTATGGAATCAGCCCCAGCATTTT

size: .
J: TRBJ2-7
D: TRBD2
V: TRBV5-4
CDR3: CASSLELADTYEQYF
DNA: TGTGCCAGCAGCTTGGAACTAGCGGACACCTACGAGCAGTACTTC

size: .
J: TRBJ2-1
D: TRBD2
V: TRBV4-2
CDR3: CASSQVAGGYNEQFF
DNA: TGTGCCAGCAGCCAAGTGGCGGGAGGGTACAATGAGCAGTTCTTC

size: .
J: TRBJ2-1
D: .
V: TRBV2
CDR3: CASSFSSYNEQFF
DNA: TGTGCCAGCAGTTTTAGTTCCTACAATGAGCAGTTCTTC

size: .
J: TRBJ1-2
D: TRBD1
V: TRBV19
CDR3: CASTAPGQVYGYTF
DNA: TGTGCCAGTACCGCCCCGGGACAGGTATATGGCTACACCTTC

size: once
J: TRBJ2-6
D: .
V: TRBV6-5
CDR3: CASSWGSGANGLTF
DNA: TGTGCCAGCAGTTGGGGCTCTGGGGCCAACGGCCTGACTTTC

size: .
J: TRBJ1-1
D: .
V: TRBV29-1
CDR3: CSVARSNTEAFF
DNA: TGCAGCGTTGCACGGTCGAACACTGAAGCTTTCTTT

size: .
J: TRBJ2-2
D: TRBD2
V: TRBV7-9
CDR3: CSSSYIAGGPAGELFF
DNA: TGTTCCAGCAGCTACATAGCGGGAGGGCCTGCCGGGGAGCTGTTTTTT

size: .
J: TRBJ2-7
D: TRBD2
V: TRBV30
CDR3: CAWSTIAGVPYEQYF
DNA: TGTGCCTGGAGCACCATAGCGGGGGTACCCTACGAGCAGTACTTC

size: .
J: TRBJ2-5
D: .
V: TRBV5-1
CDR3: CASSLVSVGAQETQYF
DNA: TGCGCCAGCAGCTTGGTTTCCGTAGGGGCGCAAGAGACCCAGTACTTC

size: .
J: TRBJ2-7
D: TRBD1
V: TRBV2
CDR3: CASGRDRNSYEQYF
DNA: TGTGCCAGCGGCCGGGACAGGAACTCCTACGAGCAGTACTTC

size: .
J: TRBJ1-2
D: TRBD1
V: TRBV27
CDR3: CASSPRAGQGYGYTF
DNA: TGTGCCAGCAGTCCAAGGGCGGGACAGGGGTATGGCTACACCTTC

size: .
J: TRBJ2-5
D: TRBD2
V: TRBV9
CDR3: CASSVGPSGDQETQYF
DNA: TGTGCCAGCAGCGTAGGGCCTAGCGGGGATCAAGAGACCCAGTACTTC

size: .
J: TRBJ2-1
D: TRBD2
V: TRBV6-4
CDR3: CASSVGLAGDNEQFF
DNA: TGTGCCAGCAGTGTAGGTCTAGCGGGGGACAATGAGCAGTTCTTC